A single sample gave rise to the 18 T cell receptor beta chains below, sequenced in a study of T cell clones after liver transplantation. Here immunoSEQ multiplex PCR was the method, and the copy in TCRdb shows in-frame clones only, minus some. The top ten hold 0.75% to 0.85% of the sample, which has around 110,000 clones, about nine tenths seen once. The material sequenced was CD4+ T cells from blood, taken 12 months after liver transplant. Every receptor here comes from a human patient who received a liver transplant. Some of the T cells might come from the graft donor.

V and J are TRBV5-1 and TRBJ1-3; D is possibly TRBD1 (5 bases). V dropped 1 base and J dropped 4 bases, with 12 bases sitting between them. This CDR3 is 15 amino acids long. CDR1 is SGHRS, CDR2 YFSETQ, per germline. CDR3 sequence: CASSLSRGRGNTIYF. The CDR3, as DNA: TGCGCCAGCAGCTTGTCCCGGGGGAGAGGAAACACCATATATTTT.

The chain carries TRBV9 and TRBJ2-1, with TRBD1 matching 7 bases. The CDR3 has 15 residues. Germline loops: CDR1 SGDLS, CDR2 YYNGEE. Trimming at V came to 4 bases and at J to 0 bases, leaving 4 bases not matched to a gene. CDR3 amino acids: CASSPGQISYNEQFF. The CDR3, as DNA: TGTGCCAGCAGCCCGGGACAGATCTCCTACAATGAGCAGTTCTTC.

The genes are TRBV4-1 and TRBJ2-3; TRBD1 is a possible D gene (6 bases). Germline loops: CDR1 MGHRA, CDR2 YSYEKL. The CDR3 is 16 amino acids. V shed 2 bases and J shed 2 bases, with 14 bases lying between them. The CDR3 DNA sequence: TGCGCCAGCAGCCAAACCCCCACAGGGACCACAGATACGCAGTATTTT. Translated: CASSQTPTGTTDTQYF.

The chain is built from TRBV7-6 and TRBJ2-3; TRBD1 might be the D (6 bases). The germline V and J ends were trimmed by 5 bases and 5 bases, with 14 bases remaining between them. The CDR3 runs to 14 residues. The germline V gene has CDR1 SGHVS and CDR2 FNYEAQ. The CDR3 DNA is TGTGCCAGCAGCAAATCAGGGGTGATAGATACGCAGTATTTT. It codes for CASSKSGVIDTQYF.

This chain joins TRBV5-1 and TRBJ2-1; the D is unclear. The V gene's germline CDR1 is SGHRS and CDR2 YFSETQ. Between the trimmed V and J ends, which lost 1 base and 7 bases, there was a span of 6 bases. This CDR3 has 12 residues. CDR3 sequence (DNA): TGCGCCAGCAGCTTGACGACAAATGAGCAGTTCTTC. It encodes CASSLTTNEQFF.

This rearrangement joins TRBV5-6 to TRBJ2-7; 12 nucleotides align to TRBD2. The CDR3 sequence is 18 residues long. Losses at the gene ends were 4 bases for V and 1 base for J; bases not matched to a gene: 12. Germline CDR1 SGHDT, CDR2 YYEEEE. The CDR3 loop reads CASSTSLAGGLRSYEQYF. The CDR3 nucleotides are TGTGCCAGCAGCACCTCACTAGCGGGAGGCCTAAGATCCTACGAGCAGTACTTC.

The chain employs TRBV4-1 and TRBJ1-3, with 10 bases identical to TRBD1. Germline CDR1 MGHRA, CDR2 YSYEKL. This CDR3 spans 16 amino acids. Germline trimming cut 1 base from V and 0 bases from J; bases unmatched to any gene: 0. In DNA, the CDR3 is TGCGCCAGCAGCCAAGGGACAGGGGGCTCTGGAAACACCATATATTTT. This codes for CASSQGTGGSGNTIYF.

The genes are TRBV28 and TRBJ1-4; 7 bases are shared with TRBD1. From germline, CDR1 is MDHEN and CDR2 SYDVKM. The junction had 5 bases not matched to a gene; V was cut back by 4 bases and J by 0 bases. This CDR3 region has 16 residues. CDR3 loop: CASSSAGTATNEKLFF. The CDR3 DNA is TGTGCCAGCAGTTCGGCCGGGACAGCAACTAATGAAAAACTGTTTTTT. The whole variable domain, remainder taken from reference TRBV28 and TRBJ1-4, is DVKVTQSSRYLVKRTGEKVFLECVQDMDHENMFWYRQDPGLGLRLIYFSYDVKMKEKGDIPEGYSVSREKKERFSLILESASTNQTSMYLCASSSAGTATNEKLFFGSGTQLSVL.

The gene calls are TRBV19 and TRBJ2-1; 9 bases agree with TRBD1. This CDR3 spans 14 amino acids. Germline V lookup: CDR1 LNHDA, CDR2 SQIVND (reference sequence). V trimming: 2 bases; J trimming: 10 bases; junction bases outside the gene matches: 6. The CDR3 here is CASSIRGQGLEQFF. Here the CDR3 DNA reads TGTGCCAGTAGTATAAGGGGACAGGGCCTCGAGCAGTTCTTC.

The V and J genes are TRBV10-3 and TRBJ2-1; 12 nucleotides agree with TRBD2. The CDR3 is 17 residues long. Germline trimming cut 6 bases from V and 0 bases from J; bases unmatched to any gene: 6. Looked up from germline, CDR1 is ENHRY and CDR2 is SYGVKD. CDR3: CAISDSTSGSSYNEQFF. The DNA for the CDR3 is TGTGCCATCAGCGACTCGACTAGCGGGAGCTCCTACAATGAGCAGTTCTTC.

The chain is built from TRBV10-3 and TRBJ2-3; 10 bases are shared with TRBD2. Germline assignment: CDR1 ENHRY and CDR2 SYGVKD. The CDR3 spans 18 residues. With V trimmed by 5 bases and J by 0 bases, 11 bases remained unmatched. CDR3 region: CAISPTSGLASSTDTQYF. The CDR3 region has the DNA TGTGCCATCAGTCCCACGTCGGGACTAGCGTCTAGCACAGATACGCAGTATTTT.

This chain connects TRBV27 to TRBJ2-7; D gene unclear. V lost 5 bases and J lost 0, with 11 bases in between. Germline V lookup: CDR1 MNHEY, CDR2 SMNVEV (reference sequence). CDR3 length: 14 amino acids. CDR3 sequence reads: CASSPNRVSYEQYF. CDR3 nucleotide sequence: TGTGCCAGCAGTCCCAACCGGGTCTCCTACGAGCAGTACTTC.

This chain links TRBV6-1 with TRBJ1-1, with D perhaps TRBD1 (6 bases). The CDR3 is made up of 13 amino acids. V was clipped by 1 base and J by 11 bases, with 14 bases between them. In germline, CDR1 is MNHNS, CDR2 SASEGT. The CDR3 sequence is CASSEGYRVSAFF. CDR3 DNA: TGTGCCAGCAGTGAAGGGTACAGGGTGAGTGCTTTCTTT.

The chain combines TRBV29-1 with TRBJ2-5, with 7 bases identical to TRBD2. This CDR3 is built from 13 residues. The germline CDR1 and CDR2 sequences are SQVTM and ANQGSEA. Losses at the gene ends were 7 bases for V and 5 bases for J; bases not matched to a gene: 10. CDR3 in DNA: TGCAGCGGGGCAAGCGGGGCCCGGGAGACCCAGTACTTC. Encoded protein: CSGASGARETQYF.

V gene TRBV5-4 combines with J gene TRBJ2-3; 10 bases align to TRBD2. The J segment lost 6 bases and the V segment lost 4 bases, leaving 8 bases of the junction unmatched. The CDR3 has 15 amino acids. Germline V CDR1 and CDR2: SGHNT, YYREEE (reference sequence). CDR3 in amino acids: CASSGLAGAADTQYF. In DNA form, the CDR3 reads TGTGCCAGCAGCGGGCTAGCGGGAGCAGCGGATACGCAGTATTTT. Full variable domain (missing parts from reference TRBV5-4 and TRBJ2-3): ETGVTQSPTHLIKTRGQQVTLRCSSQSGHNTVSWYQQALGQGPQFIFQYYREEENGRGNFPPRFSGLQFPNYSSELNVNALELDDSALYLCASSGLAGAADTQYFGPGTRLTVL.

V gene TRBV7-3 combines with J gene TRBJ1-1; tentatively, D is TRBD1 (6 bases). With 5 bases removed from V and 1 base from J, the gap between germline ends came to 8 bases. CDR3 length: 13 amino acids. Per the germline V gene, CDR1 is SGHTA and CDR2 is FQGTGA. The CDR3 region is CASSVTGNTEAFF. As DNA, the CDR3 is TGTGCCAGCAGCGTGACAGGGAACACTGAAGCTTTCTTT.

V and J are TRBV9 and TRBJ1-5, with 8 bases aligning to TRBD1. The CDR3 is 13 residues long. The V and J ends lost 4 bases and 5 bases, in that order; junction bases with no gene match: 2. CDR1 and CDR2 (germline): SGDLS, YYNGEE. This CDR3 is CASSQTGDQPQHF. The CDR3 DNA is TGTGCCAGCAGCCAGACAGGGGATCAGCCCCAGCATTTT.

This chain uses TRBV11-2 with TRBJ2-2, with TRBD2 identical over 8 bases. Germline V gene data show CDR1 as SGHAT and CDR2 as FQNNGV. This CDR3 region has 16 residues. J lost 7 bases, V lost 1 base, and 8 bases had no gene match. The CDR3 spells CASSLAGGTLHGELFF. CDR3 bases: TGTGCCAGCAGCTTAGCGGGAGGGACCCTACACGGGGAGCTGTTTTTT.